The 17 T cell receptor beta chains listed next were all sequenced from one sample in a study of CXCR3-negative and CXCR3-positive naive CD8 T cells. Each TRB cDNA library was prepared by 5' RACE (with UMI labels). TCRdb reworked the 5' RACE reads into one entry per CDR3 protein, no DNA. The table lists 43,000 or so distinct CDR3 sequences. Sequencing was performed on memory CD8+ T cells from blood. These receptors all come from a human donor in good health. Some clones in this sample may be carry-over from other donors' samples.

This chain links TRBV14 with TRBJ1-2; absent DNA, TCRdb's TRBD1 call cannot be checked. This CDR3 spans 15 amino acids. Germline V gives CDR1 SGHDN, CDR2 FVKESK. The CDR3: CASSQDLQGGLGYTF. The variable domain in full, completed from reference TRBV14 and TRBJ1-2, reads EAGVTQFPSHSVIEKGQTVTLRCDPISGHDNLYWYRRVMGKEIKFLLHFVKESKQDESGMPNNRFLAERTGGTYSTLKVQPAELEDSGVYFCASSQDLQGGLGYTFGSGTRLTVV.

V is TRBV20-1 and J is TRBJ2-2. Per the germline V gene, CDR1 is DFQATT and CDR2 is SNEGSKA (reference sequence). The length of the CDR3 is 13 residues. The CDR3 here is CSARGVRTGELFF.

This rearrangement joins TRBV2 to TRBJ2-3; TCRdb indicates TRBD1, and absent DNA this call remains unverified. CDR1 SNHLY and CDR2 FYNNEI come from the germline V gene. This CDR3 region has 19 residues. The CDR3 sequence is CASNGGDKLGGTSTDTQYF.

This sequence joins TRBV5-1 and TRBJ2-1; there is no DNA to check the TCRdb D call of TRBD2. Germline lookup yields CDR1 SGHRS and CDR2 YFSETQ. There are 15 residues in the CDR3. CDR3 region: CASSASGGDFNEQFF.

This chain joins TRBV7-2 and TRBJ2-5; lacking DNA, the TRBD2 call made by TCRdb goes unchecked. Germline V gene data show CDR1 as SGHTA and CDR2 as FQGNSA. The CDR3 loop spans 16 amino acids. CDR3 sequence reads: CASSQTSTSGGETQYF.

The J gene is TRBJ2-7, the V gene TRBV27; lacking DNA, the TRBD1 call made by TCRdb goes unchecked. The germline V gene encodes CDR1 MNHEY and CDR2 SMNVEV (reference sequence). This CDR3 spans 14 amino acids. The CDR3: CASSSGGHPYEQYF.

The chain combines TRBV20-1 with TRBJ1-1; TCRdb's assignment of TRBD1 cannot be checked, as there is no DNA. Germline CDR1 and CDR2: DFQATT and SNEGSKA (reference sequence). The CDR3 extends over 12 amino acids. CDR3 protein: CSAKYRDSEAFF.

V gene TRBV5-1 combines with J gene TRBJ1-5; lacking DNA, the TRBD1 call made by TCRdb goes unchecked. The CDR3 extends over 14 amino acids. Germline V gene sequence: CDR1 SGHRS, CDR2 YFSETQ. This CDR3 is CASSVEGDNQPQHF.

CDR3: CASSMTGAVHEQYF. The chain joins TRBV12-3 or TRBV12-4 to TRBJ2-7. This CDR3 is built from 14 residues.

The gene calls are TRBV5-4 and TRBJ1-1; the D call from TCRdb, TRBD1, cannot be confirmed without DNA. CDR1 and CDR2 from the germline V gene are SGHNT and YYREEE (reference sequence). CDR3 length: 18 amino acids. CDR3: CASSFVPNAPGMNTEAFF. The complete variable domain, with remaining parts taken from reference TRBV5-4 and TRBJ1-1, reads ETGVTQSPTHLIKTRGQQVTLRCSSQSGHNTVSWYQQALGQGPQFIFQYYREEENGRGNFPPRFSGLQFPNYSSELNVNALELDDSALYLCASSFVPNAPGMNTEAFFGQGTRLTVV.

J is TRBJ1-1 and V is TRBV12-3 or TRBV12-4; absent DNA, TCRdb's TRBD1 call cannot be checked. This CDR3 is built from 14 residues. The CDR3 here is CASLGQGAYPEAFF.

The V gene is TRBV3-1, the J gene TRBJ1-2; TCRdb designates TRBD1, a call that cannot be tested without DNA. The CDR3 length is 14 residues. Per germline, CDR1 LGHDT and CDR2 YNNKEL (reference sequence). The CDR3 loop reads CASSLPGTYYGYTF.

CDR3 amino acids: CASSSFGDYGYTF. V usage is TRBV28 and J usage is TRBJ1-2. Germline CDR1 is MDHEN and CDR2 is SYDVKM. This CDR3 is built from 13 residues.

The chain uses TRBV4-1 and TRBJ2-7; TCRdb names TRBD1, which stays unverified in the absence of DNA. This CDR3 contains 13 residues. CDR1 MGHRA and CDR2 YSYEKL come from the germline V gene. The CDR3 sequence: CASSVARDYEQYF.

The chain carries TRBV21-1 and TRBJ1-6. TRBV21-1 is classified as a pseudogene. The CDR3 covers 11 residues. The CDR3 loop is CASSKNLPLHF.

The chain carries TRBV28 and TRBJ2-7. The CDR3 runs to 16 residues. Germline CDR1 MDHEN, CDR2 SYDVKM. The CDR3 sequence: CASSLGVGESSYEQYF.

The chain couples TRBV20-1 to TRBJ1-2; TCRdb's D call of TRBD1 is untestable without DNA. The V gene's germline CDR1 is DFQATT and CDR2 SNEGSKA (reference sequence). The CDR3 consists of 16 residues. Here the CDR3 reads CSARERGQEFIYGYTF.